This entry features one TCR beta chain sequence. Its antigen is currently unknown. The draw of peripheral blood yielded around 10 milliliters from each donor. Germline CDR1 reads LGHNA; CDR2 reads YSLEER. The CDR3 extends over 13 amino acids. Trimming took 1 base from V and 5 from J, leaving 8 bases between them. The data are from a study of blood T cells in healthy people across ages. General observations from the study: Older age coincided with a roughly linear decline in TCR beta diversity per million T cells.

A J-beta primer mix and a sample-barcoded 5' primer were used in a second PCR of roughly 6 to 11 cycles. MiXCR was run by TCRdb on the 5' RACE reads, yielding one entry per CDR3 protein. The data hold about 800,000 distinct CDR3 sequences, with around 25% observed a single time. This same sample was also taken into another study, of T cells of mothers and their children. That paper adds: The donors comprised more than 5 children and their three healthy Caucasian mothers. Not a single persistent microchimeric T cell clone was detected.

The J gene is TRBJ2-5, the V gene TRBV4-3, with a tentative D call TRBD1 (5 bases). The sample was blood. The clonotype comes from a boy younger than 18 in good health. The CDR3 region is CASSQVTAETQYF. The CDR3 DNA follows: TGCGCCAGCAGCCAAGTGACAGCGGAGACCCAGTACTTC.